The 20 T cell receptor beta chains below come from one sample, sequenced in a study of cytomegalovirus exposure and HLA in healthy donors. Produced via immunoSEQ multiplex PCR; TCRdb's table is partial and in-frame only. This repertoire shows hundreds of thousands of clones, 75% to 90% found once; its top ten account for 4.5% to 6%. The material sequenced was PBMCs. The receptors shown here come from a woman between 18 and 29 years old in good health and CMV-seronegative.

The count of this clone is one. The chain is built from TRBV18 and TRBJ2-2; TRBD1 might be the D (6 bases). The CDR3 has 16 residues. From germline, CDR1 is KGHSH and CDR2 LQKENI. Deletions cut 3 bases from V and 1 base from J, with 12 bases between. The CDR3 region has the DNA TGTGCCAGCTCACCCCGAGGGACATGGAACACCGGGGAGCTGTTTTTT. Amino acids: CASSPRGTWNTGELFF.

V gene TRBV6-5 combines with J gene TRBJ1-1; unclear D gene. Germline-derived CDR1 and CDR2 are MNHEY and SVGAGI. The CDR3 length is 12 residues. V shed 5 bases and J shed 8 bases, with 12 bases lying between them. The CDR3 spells CASSTSMQEAFF. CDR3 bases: TGTGCCAGCAGTACCTCGATGCAAGAAGCTTTCTTT.

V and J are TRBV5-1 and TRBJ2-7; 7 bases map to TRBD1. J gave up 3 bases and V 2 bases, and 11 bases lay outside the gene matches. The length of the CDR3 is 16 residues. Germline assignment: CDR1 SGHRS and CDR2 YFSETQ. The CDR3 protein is CASSFSTGVQRYEQYF. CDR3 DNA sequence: TGCGCCAGCAGCTTTTCTACAGGGGTGCAGCGCTACGAGCAGTACTTC.

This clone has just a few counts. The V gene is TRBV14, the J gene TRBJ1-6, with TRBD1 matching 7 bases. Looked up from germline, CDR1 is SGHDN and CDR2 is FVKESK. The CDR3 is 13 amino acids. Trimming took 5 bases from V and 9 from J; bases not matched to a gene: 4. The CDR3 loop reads CASSDRVGSPLHF. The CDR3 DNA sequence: TGTGCCAGCAGCGACAGGGTCGGTTCACCCCTCCACTTT.

CDR3 DNA: TGTGCCAGCAGCTTATCGTATGGTGGTGCGGATACGCAGTATTTT. This codes for CASSLSYGGADTQYF. The chain joins TRBV7-3 to TRBJ2-3; D call uncertain. The CDR3 is made up of 15 amino acids. Germline CDR1 is SGHTA and CDR2 is FQGTGA. V dropped 2 bases and J dropped 6 bases, with 15 bases sitting between them. Supplemented by reference TRBV7-3 and TRBJ2-3, the full variable domain reads GAGVSQTPSNKVTEKGKYVELRCDPISGHTALYWYRQSLGQGPEFLIYFQGTGAADDSGLPNDRFFAVRPEGSVSTLKIQRTERGDSAVYLCASSLSYGGADTQYFGPGTRLTVL.

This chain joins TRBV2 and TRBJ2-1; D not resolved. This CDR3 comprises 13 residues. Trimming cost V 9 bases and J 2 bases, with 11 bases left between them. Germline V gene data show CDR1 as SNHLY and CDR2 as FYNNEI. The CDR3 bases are TGTGCCAGTCTTACGGCCCCCTACAATGAGCAGTTCTTC. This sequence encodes CASLTAPYNEQFF.

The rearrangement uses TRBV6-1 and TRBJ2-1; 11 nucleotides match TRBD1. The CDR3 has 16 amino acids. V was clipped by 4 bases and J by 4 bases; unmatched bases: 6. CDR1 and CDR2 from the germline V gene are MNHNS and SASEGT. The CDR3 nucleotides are TGTGCCAGCAGTGTCGGACAGGGGGCGGGGTACAATGAGCAGTTCTTC. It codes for CASSVGQGAGYNEQFF.

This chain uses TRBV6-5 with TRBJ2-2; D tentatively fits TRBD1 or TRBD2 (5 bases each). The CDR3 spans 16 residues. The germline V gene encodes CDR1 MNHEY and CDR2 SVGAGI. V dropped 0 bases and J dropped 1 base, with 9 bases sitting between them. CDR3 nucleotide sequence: TGTGCCAGCAGTTACTCCGGGACGCAGAACACCGGGGAGCTGTTTTTT. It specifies CASSYSGTQNTGELFF.

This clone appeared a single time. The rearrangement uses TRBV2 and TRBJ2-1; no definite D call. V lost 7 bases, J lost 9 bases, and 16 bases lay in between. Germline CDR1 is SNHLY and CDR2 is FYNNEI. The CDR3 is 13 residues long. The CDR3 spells CASTLLGGIEQFF. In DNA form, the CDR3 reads TGTGCCAGCACCCTCCTTGGCGGCATTGAGCAGTTCTTC.

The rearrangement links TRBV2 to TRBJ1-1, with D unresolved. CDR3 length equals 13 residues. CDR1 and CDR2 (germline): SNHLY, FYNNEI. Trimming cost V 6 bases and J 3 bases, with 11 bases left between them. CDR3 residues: CASRRVRDTEAFF. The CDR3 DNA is TGTGCCAGCAGAAGGGTGAGGGACACTGAAGCTTTCTTT.

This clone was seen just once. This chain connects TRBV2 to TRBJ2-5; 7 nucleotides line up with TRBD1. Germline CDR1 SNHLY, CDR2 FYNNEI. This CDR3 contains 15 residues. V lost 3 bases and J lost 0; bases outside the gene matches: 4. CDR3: CASSETGLNQETQYF. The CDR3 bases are TGTGCCAGCAGTGAGACAGGGCTTAACCAAGAGACCCAGTACTTC.

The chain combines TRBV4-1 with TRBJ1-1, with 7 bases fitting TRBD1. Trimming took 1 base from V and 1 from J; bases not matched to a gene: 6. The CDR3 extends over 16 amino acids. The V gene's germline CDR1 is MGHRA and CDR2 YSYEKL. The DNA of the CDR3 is TGCGCCAGCAGCCAAGGAGGGGGACAGAGGAACACTGAAGCTTTCTTT. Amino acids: CASSQGGGQRNTEAFF.

DNA for the CDR3: TGTGCCAGCAGCGGAGACTTTAGCGGGGGGGCACCCTACAATGAGCAGTTCTTC. Residues: CASSGDFSGGAPYNEQFF. This rearrangement joins TRBV14 to TRBJ2-1, with 11 positions matching TRBD2. The CDR3 spans 18 residues. Germline CDR1 SGHDN, CDR2 FVKESK. V shed 5 bases, J shed 2 bases, and the junction held 11 bases outside the gene matches.

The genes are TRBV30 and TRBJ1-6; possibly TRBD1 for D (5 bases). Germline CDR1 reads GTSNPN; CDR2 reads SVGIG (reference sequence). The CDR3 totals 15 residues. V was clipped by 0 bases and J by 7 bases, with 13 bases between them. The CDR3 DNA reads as TGTGCCTGGAGTGTGTTGTTGAGGGGCAATTCACCCCTCCACTTT. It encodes CAWSVLLRGNSPLHF.

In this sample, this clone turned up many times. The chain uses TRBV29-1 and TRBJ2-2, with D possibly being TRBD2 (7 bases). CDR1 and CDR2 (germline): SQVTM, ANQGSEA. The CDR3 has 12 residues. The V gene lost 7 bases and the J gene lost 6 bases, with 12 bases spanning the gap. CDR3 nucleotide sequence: TGCAGCGGACGGGGGGCCCCCGGGGAGCTGTTTTTT. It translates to CSGRGAPGELFF.

The DNA for the CDR3 is TGTGCCAGCAGTTCCCGGACCACTAGGGAAGGCTCCTATAATTCACCCCTCCACTTT. Amino acid sequence: CASSSRTTREGSYNSPLHF. J is TRBJ1-6 and V is TRBV27; D is uncertain. Between the trimmed V and J ends, which lost 4 bases and 0 bases, there was a span of 19 bases. This CDR3 spans 19 amino acids. Germline V CDR1 and CDR2: MNHEY, SMNVEV (reference sequence).

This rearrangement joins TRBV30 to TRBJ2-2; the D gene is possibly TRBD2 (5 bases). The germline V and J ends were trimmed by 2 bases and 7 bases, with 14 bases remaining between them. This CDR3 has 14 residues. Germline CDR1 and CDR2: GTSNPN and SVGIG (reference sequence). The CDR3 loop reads CAWSYTRGYGELFF. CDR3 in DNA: TGTGCCTGGAGTTATACCCGGGGATACGGGGAGCTGTTTTTT.

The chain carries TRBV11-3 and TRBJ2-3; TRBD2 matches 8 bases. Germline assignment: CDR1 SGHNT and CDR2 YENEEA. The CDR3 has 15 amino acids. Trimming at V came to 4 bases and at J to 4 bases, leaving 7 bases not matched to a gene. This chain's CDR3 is CASSSRGRGADTQYF. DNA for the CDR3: TGTGCCAGCAGCTCACGGGGGCGGGGGGCAGATACGCAGTATTTT.

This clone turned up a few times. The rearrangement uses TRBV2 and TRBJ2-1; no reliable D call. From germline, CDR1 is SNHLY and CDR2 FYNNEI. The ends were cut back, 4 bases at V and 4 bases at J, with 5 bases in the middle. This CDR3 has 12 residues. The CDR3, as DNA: TGTGCCAGCAGTGGAGATTACAATGAGCAGTTCTTC. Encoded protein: CASSGDYNEQFF.

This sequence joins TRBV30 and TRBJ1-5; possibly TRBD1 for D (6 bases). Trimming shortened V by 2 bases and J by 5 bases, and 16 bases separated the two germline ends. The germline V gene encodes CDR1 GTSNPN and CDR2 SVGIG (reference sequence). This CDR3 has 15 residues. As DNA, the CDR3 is TGTGCCTGGAGTAAAGGGACAAATACATATCAGCCCCAGCATTTT. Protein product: CAWSKGTNTYQPQHF.